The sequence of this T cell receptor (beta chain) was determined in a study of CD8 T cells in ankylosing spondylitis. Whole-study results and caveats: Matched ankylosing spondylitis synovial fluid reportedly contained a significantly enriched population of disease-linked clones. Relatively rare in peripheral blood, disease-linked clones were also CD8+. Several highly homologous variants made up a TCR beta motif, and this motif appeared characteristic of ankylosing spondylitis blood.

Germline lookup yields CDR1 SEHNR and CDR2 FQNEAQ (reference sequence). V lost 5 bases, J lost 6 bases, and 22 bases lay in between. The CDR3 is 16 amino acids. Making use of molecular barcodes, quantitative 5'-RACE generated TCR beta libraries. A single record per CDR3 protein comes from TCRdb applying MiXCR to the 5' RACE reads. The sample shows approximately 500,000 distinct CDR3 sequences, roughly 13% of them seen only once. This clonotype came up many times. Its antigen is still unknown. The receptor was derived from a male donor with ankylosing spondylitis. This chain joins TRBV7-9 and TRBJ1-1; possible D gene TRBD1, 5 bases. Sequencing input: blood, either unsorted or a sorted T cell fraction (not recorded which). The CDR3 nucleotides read TGTGCCAGCAGCATTGCCCCTCGGTTGTCGGGGGCTGAAGCTTTCTTT. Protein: CASSIAPRLSGAEAFF.